The 16 T cell receptor beta chains presented below share a single source sample, sequenced in a study of blood T cells in healthy people across ages. The second PCR ran about 6 to 11 cycles with a sample-barcoded 5' primer and J-beta primers. TCRdb fed the 5' RACE reads into MiXCR, producing one record per CDR3 protein. Among about 1,400,000 distinct CDR3 sequences listed, approximately 63% were seen once. The source material was blood. These receptors originate from a man between 18 and 35 years old in good health.

The V gene is TRBV7-2, the J gene TRBJ2-5; weak D call: TRBD2 (6 bases). Germline V gene lookup returns CDR1 SGHTA and CDR2 FQGNSA. Trimming took 10 bases from V and 5 from J, leaving 17 bases between them. The CDR3 has 13 residues. The CDR3 bases are TGTGCCATCCAGGGAGGCACCGGGGAGACCCAGTACTTC. This translates into CAIQGGTGETQYF.

This clonotype has a single count. The chain links TRBV12-3 or TRBV12-4 to TRBJ2-3; D perhaps matches TRBD2 (7 bases). The length of the CDR3 is 16 residues. Trimming left V 0 bases short and J 6 bases short, with 16 bases between. This chain's CDR3 is CASSLALRAGADTQYF. The CDR3 DNA is TGTGCCAGCAGTTTAGCGCTGCGGGCGGGGGCCGATACGCAGTATTTT.

The chain links TRBV6-5 to TRBJ2-5; D could derive from TRBD1 or TRBD2 (6 bases each). The CDR3 is 16 amino acids. V was trimmed by 2 bases and J by 11 bases, leaving 24 bases between them. Germline V gene sequence: CDR1 MNHEY, CDR2 SVGAGI. CDR3 sequence (DNA): TGTGCCAGCAGTTACCCCGACAGGAGGGGGAGATTAGAGCAGTACTTC. Translated, it gives CASSYPDRRGRLEQYF.

This clonotype was counted a few times. The chain carries TRBV7-2 and TRBJ2-5, with 10 positions matching TRBD1. J was trimmed by 7 bases and V by 1 base; bases with no gene match: 6. This CDR3 has 15 residues. Per germline, CDR1 SGHTA and CDR2 FQGNSA. This CDR3 is CASSLGGTGARTQYF. As DNA, the CDR3 is TGTGCCAGCAGCTTAGGCGGGACAGGGGCAAGGACCCAGTACTTC.

The V and J genes are TRBV3-1 and TRBJ2-7; 7 positions agree with TRBD1. The ends lost 3 bases at V and 4 bases at J; junction bases unmatched: 18. This CDR3 is 18 amino acids long. Germline CDR1 LGHDT, CDR2 YNNKEL (reference sequence). The CDR3 bases are TGTGCCAGCAGCCAGAAAAACAGGGGCCGCATCCATTGGTACGAGCAGTACTTC. Translation: CASSQKNRGRIHWYEQYF.

V is TRBV3-1 and J is TRBJ2-7; no reliable D call. CDR1 is LGHDT, CDR2 YNNKEL, per germline (reference sequence). The CDR3 runs to 15 residues. Trimming stripped 0 bases from V and 4 bases from J, with 13 bases between. In DNA form, the CDR3 reads TGTGCCAGCAGCCAAGAGGCGAGCGCCGGTTACGAGCAGTACTTC. This translates into CASSQEASAGYEQYF.

This chain joins TRBV9 and TRBJ1-5; D ambiguous. The CDR3 extends over 11 amino acids. Trimming removed 5 bases from V and 5 bases from J, with 5 bases in between. CDR1 SGDLS and CDR2 YYNGEE come from the germline V gene. The CDR3 DNA reads as TGTGCCAGCAGACTGCATCAGCCCCAGCATTTT. Protein: CASRLHQPQHF. Filled out from reference TRBV9 and TRBJ1-5, the complete variable domain reads DSGVTQTPKHLITATGQRVTLRCSPRSGDLSVYWYQQSLDQGLQFLIQYYNGEERAKGNILERFSAQQFPDLHSELNLSSLELGDSALYFCASRLHQPQHFGDGTRLSIL.

The chain has TRBV4-1 and TRBJ2-1; 12 nucleotides agree with TRBD2. This CDR3 has 24 residues. The junction had 21 bases not matched to a gene; V was cut back by 0 bases and J by 0 bases. Germline V gene data show CDR1 as MGHRA and CDR2 as YSYEKL. CDR3 protein: CASSQDSIRLAGGPNSNSYNEQFF. As DNA, the CDR3 is TGCGCCAGCAGCCAAGACTCAATCCGGCTAGCGGGGGGGCCGAACTCAAACTCCTACAATGAGCAGTTCTTC.

The CDR3 nucleotides are TGTGCCAGCAGTTATGGTAGCGGGAGGGGGAACACCGGGGAGCTGTTTTTT. Translated: CASSYGSGRGNTGELFF. The chain joins TRBV27 to TRBJ2-2, with 11 bases that match TRBD2. The V segment lost 4 bases and the J segment 1 base; nucleotides outside the gene matches: 5. Germline assignment: CDR1 MNHEY and CDR2 SMNVEV (reference sequence). The CDR3 has 17 amino acids.

The gene calls are TRBV4-1 and TRBJ1-5; D might be TRBD1 (6 bases). The CDR3 length is 15 residues. With 1 base removed from V and 4 bases from J, the gap between germline ends came to 11 bases. Per germline, CDR1 MGHRA and CDR2 YSYEKL. This chain's CDR3 is CASSQGTASNQPQHF. CDR3 coding DNA: TGCGCCAGCAGCCAAGGGACAGCTTCAAATCAGCCCCAGCATTTT.

This clonotype was counted a few times. The chain employs TRBV7-8 and TRBJ2-7, with 7 bases lining up with TRBD2. Germline V gives CDR1 SGHVS, CDR2 FQNEAQ. The CDR3 sequence is 15 residues long. The ends lost 2 bases at V and 0 bases at J; junction bases unmatched: 4. CDR3 nucleotide sequence: TGTGCCAGCAGCTTATTACTAGCGTACTCCTACGAGCAGTACTTC. This encodes CASSLLLAYSYEQYF. Supplemented by reference TRBV7-8 and TRBJ2-7, the full variable domain reads GAGVSQSPRYKVAKRGQDVALRCDPISGHVSLFWYQQALGQGPEFLTYFQNEAQLDKSGLPSDRFFAERPEGSVSTLKIQRTQQEDSAVYLCASSLLLAYSYEQYFGPGTRLTVT.

With regard to this clonotype: A read error may produce the germline difference seen at one junction end. The chain links TRBV4-1 to TRBJ2-1; tentative D call: TRBD2 (6 bases). The length of the CDR3 is 16 residues. The V gene's germline CDR1 is MGHRA and CDR2 YSYEKL. CDR3 nucleotide sequence: TGCGCCATTTCGGGACTCCCATATCCCTCCTACAATGGGCAGTTCTTC. Residues: CAISGLPYPSYNGQFF.

V is TRBV4-2 and J is TRBJ2-5, with 9 bases matching TRBD2. After removal of 0 bases from V and 5 bases from J, the junction contained 7 bases not matched to a gene. The CDR3 is made up of 16 amino acids. The germline V gene encodes CDR1 LGHNA and CDR2 YNFKEQ. The CDR3 DNA reads TGTGCCAGCAGCCAAGAGTTAAGCGGGGGGCGGGAGACCCAGTACTTC. Protein sequence: CASSQELSGGRETQYF.

This chain links TRBV7-2 with TRBJ2-7; possible D gene TRBD2, 7 bases. Per the germline V gene, CDR1 is SGHTA and CDR2 is FQGNSA. The CDR3 is 13 amino acids. V dropped 5 bases and J dropped 6 bases, with 14 bases sitting between them. The DNA of the CDR3 is TGTGCCAGCAGCGTAAGGGGGGGTGGCGAGCAGTACTTC. Amino acids: CASSVRGGGEQYF. Full variable domain (remainder filled in from reference TRBV7-2 and TRBJ2-7): GAGVSQSPSNKVTEKGKDVELRCDPISGHTALYWYRQSLGQGLEFLIYFQGNSAPDKSGLPSDRFSAERTGGSVSTLTIQRTQQEDSAVYLCASSVRGGGEQYFGPGTRLTVT.

V usage is TRBV29-1 and J usage is TRBJ2-7; possibly TRBD1 for D (6 bases). Germline CDR1 and CDR2: SQVTM and ANQGSEA. V dropped 0 bases and J dropped 3 bases, with 15 bases sitting between them. The CDR3 runs 15 residues. DNA for the CDR3: TGCAGCGTTGAAGATGGGGGACACGGTCTCTACGAGCAGTACTTC. Its translation is CSVEDGGHGLYEQYF.

The rearrangement links TRBV9 to TRBJ2-1, with TRBD1 matching over 8 bases. The ends lost 0 bases at V and 4 bases at J; junction bases unmatched: 3. This CDR3 spans 15 amino acids. Germline CDR1 is SGDLS and CDR2 is YYNGEE. CDR3 sequence (DNA): TGTGCCAGCAGCGTAGCGGACAGGGCTTACAATGAGCAGTTCTTC. Translating gives CASSVADRAYNEQFF. The full variable domain, completed using reference TRBV9 and TRBJ2-1, is DSGVTQTPKHLITATGQRVTLRCSPRSGDLSVYWYQQSLDQGLQFLIQYYNGEERAKGNILERFSAQQFPDLHSELNLSSLELGDSALYFCASSVADRAYNEQFFGPGTRLTVL.